This T cell receptor beta chain emerged from a study of PD-L1 blockade in urothelial cancer. Repertoires were generated with immunoSEQ multiplex PCR, while TCRdb's copy carries only in-frame clones and drops some. The sample lists almost 50,000 clones; around 84% were seen once. Time point here: pretreatment peripheral blood. Germline assignment: CDR1 MNHEY and CDR2 SMNVEV (reference sequence). The CDR3 length is 15 residues. V was clipped by 5 bases and J by 3 bases, with 17 bases between them. The chain has TRBV27 and TRBJ2-7; tentatively, D is TRBD2 (6 bases). This specimen consisted of PBMCs, obtained around atezolizumab (anti-PD-L1) treatment. The source is a man aged 70 or older with urothelial cancer. The CDR3 protein is CASSTAGRRDYEQYF. Written as DNA, the CDR3 is TGTGCCAGCAGTACCGCCGGAAGGAGGGACTACGAGCAGTACTTC.